This T cell receptor beta chain was sequenced in a study of beta chain features in type 1 diabetes (dated by TCRdb to the late 2010s). Background for the entire study: Patients and healthy donors did not differ in mean age, gender distribution, total cell number or subset yield. Regulatory and stem cell-like memory subsets were isolated from only 8 patients and roughly eight healthy donors, whereas naive and central memory subsets came from all 30 or so donors. The study compared TCRB repertoires of sorted circulating CD4+ T cell subsets between recently diagnosed type 1 diabetes patients and matched healthy donors. Across all samples, approximately 100 million sorted cells were examined, and cell number per subset correlated strongly with RNA yield.

As to this clone: What this receptor recognizes is not known. No per-base quality is available; no much larger clone lies one base away.

Each donor gave one peripheral blood draw, roughly 110 mL on average, collected into heparinised tubes. A BD FACSAria II and a panel including CD45RO, CCR7, CD25, CD127, CD95 and CD27 were used to sort naive, central memory, regulatory and stem cell-like memory CD4+ T cells. A purity above 95% was achieved for all sorted populations. PBMCs were separated immediately by Lymphoprep density gradient centrifugation and were stained directly, without being cultured. To minimize batch effects, samples were stained and sorted in pairs, one healthy donor with one patient per experiment. The paper as a whole reports these results and caveats: Patients with type 1 diabetes made fewer insertions and deleted more nucleotides at VDJ recombination sites, implying thymic rearrangement abnormalities. Shorter templates might have been favored by PCR, but patient and control samples were amplified and corrected together, so both groups would have been affected equally by any skew. Naive, central memory and regulatory TCRB repertoires appeared to be more alike among patients than among healthy donors. In all four CD4+ subsets, TCRB CDR3 length was moderately but significantly shorter in type 1 diabetes patients. Because cDNA was sequenced instead of genomic DNA, activated cells with high expression could be over-represented, although the groups did not differ in activation or CD3 levels. Only small numbers of individuals were included in the HLA sub-analyses, which left unresolved whether HLA type had any influence on TCRB rearrangement.

All of the isolated RNA was reverse transcribed with the High Capacity cDNA Reverse Transcription Kit, so expressed TCRB transcripts were sequenced. Naive, central memory and regulatory T cell samples underwent deep immunoSEQ sequencing, averaging roughly 3.4 million total reads per sample. Sorted cells were lysed in RLT buffer and RNA was extracted with DNase-treated RNeasy Micro or Mini kits, depending on cell number. To prevent cross-contamination, every cell subset was processed on its own, while patient and healthy donor samples were processed together. Using the immunoSEQ multiplex PCR, TCRB sequences were amplified from cDNA into 87-bp fragments spanning the CDR3 region. The amplicons were sequenced using the Illumina HiSeq platform. On the authors' methods: Synthetic template baselines were used to correct PCR bias computationally, reads within Hamming distance 2 were collapsed, and singletons that could not be merged were discarded. By aligning reads against IMGT, V, D and J genes, CDR3 length, and insertions or deletions at six rearrangement sites were assigned. Clonotype counts were normalized to sorted cell number within each subset before computing true diversity and Gini coefficients with the tcR R package. The overlap coefficient, calculated on TCRB nucleotide sequences, was used to quantify repertoire sharing. Out-of-frame TCRB sequences from naive cells were analyzed to stand in for the pre-selection repertoire. TCRdb re-hosts the immuneACCESS table, in-frame sequences only. Its copies lack some clones; in the studies checked, an unresolved V gene accounts for under half of them, and the cause for the rest is not known. The DNA gave D and trimming, while V, J and clone size come from that table. This sample is represented by over 700,000 clones; 15% to 20% of them were singletons. Of the sample, 0.02% to 0.025% falls within the top ten clones.

The specimen sequenced was naive CD4+ T cells from blood. The label giving this sample's cell subset or site can be read as: true naive CD4+ T cells. This TCR came from a woman aged 18-30 years in good health.

The sequence in DNA is TGTGCCAGCAGTTCAGCTGCTAGCGGGAGCGACGAGCAGTACTTC. The translation is CASSSAASGSDEQYF. The V and J genes are TRBV28 and TRBJ2-7; TRBD2 matches 10 bases in the middle. The junction shows trimming of 4 bases on V and 5 bases on J, and the gene matches do not reach 8 bases of it. Reading the germline V gene gives CDR1 MDHEN and CDR2 SYDVKM. Counted from cysteine to phenylalanine, this CDR3 has 15 amino acids. Only the CDR3 part of the read is kept: 45 bases, read in frame from the first base.